This T cell receptor (beta chain) was observed in a study of T cell responses to AZD1222 COVID-19 vaccine. Whole-study results and caveats: Baseline antibody screening turned up just a handful of seropositive AZD1222 recipients. It should be noted that donors were predominantly white British and more often female, and clonal diversity was possibly underestimated.

Some clones are missing from TCRdb's copy, which holds only in-frame ones; the method was immunoSEQ multiplex PCR. The repertoire holds 120,000 or so clones, with more than 85% as singletons. A remark on this clone: Its antigen is not identified.

The CDR3 sequence is 14 residues long. Germline V gives CDR1 MNHEY, CDR2 SVGAGI. V dropped 4 bases and J dropped 8; count of bases not matched to a gene: 8. The chain recombines TRBV6-5 with TRBJ1-2; 9 bases map to TRBD1. The clonotype comes from an adult in good health. The sequences come from peripheral blood, collected on day 0 of MenACWY control vaccination. In DNA form, the CDR3 reads TGTGCCAGCAGTTCAACACCGGGACAGGGCGGCTACACCTTC. Translation gives CASSSTPGQGGYTF.